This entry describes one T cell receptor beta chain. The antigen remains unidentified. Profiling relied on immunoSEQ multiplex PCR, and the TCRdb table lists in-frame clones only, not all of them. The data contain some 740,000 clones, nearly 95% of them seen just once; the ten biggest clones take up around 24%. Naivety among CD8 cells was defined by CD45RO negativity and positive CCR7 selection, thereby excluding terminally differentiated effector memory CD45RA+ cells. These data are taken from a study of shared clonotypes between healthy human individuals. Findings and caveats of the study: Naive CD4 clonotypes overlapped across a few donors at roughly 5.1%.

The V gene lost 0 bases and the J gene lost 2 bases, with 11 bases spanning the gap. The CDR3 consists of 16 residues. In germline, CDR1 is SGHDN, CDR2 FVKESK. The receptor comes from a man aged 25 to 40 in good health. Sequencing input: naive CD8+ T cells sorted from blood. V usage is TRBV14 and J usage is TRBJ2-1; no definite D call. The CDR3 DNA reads TGTGCCAGCAGCCAAGATGGCGGAAGTACCTACAATGAGCAGTTCTTC. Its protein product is CASSQDGGSTYNEQFF.